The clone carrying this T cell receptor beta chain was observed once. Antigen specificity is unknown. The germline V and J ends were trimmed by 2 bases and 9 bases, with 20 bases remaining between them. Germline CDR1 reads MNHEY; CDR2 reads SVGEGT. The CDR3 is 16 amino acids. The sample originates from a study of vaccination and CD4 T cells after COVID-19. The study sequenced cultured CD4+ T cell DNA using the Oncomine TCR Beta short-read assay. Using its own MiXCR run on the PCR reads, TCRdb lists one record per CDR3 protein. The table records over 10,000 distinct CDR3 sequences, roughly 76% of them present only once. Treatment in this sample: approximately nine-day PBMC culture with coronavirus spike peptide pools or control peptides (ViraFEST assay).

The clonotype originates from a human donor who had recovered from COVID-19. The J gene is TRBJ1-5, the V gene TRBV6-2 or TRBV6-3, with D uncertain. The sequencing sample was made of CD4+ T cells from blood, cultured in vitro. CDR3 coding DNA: TGTGCCAGCAGTTACGGGATTAACCTTTCATCATTGCCCCAGCATTTT. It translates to CASSYGINLSSLPQHF.